The clone carrying this TCR beta chain turned up a few times. These data are taken from a study of molecular identifiers for immune sequencing clone quantification. TCRdb reanalysed the PCR reads using MiXCR and keeps one entry per CDR3 protein. The sample yields 100,000 or so distinct CDR3 sequences, roughly 38% seen once. The receptor was derived from a human donor in good health. Some libraries in this study had Jurkat cell RNA spiked in. Source material: naive CD8+ T cells from blood, with Jurkat cell RNA spiked in. Regarding subset: FACS-sorted CD8+CD4-CCR7+CD45RA+ naive T cells.

CDR3 sequence reads: CASSAREGLRNEQFF. The CDR3 DNA follows: TGTGCCAGCAGCGCGCGGGAGGGCCTTCGGAATGAGCAGTTCTTC. V usage is TRBV9 and J usage is TRBJ2-1; 9 bases agree with TRBD2. V trimming: 3 bases; J trimming: 7 bases; junction bases outside the gene matches: 8. CDR3 length equals 15 residues. The V gene's germline CDR1 is SGDLS and CDR2 YYNGEE. The complete variable domain, with remaining parts taken from reference TRBV9 and TRBJ2-1, reads DSGVTQTPKHLITATGQRVTLRCSPRSGDLSVYWYQQSLDQGLQFLIQYYNGEERAKGNILERFSAQQFPDLHSELNLSSLELGDSALYFCASSAREGLRNEQFFGPGTRLTVL.